This T cell receptor beta chain is drawn from a study of monozygotic twins with inflammatory bowel disease. Study results and caveats: Diversity of TCRbeta measured by inverse Simpson was lower in IBD patients than in healthy co-twins.

This CDR3 has 16 amino acids. In germline, CDR1 is SEHNR, CDR2 FQNEAQ (reference sequence). Using eight separate reactions per sample, the authors generated cDNA. From its re-call of the 5' RACE reads, TCRdb lists each CDR3 protein once, without DNA. The sample totals some 400,000 distinct CDR3 sequences. Turning to this clonotype: Its specificity is not known.

The rearrangement joins TRBV7-9 to TRBJ2-1; TCRdb lists TRBD1, though no DNA is available to test this call. This TCR was sampled from a human donor with ulcerative colitis or Crohn's disease, or a healthy co-twin of an affected twin (not recorded which). Specimen: blood. CDR3 sequence reads: CASSPSAGAGHNEQFF.